This T cell receptor beta chain was captured by sequencing in a study of T cell repertoires in cytomegalovirus infection. Findings and limits, study-wide: CMV-specific HLA-C-restricted TCR beta clonotypes dominated the ex vivo response.

This clonotype came up a few times. Its specificity is not known. TCRdb re-called the reads through MiXCR, storing one row per CDR3 protein. The sample has about 740,000 distinct CDR3 sequences, about 40% seen once. The CDR3 is made up of 14 amino acids. V dropped 2 bases and J dropped 5; count of bases not matched to a gene: 5. Germline V gene data show CDR1 as SGHNT and CDR2 as YENEEA. The receptor was derived from a human donor in good health (CMV status not recorded). Some clones in this sample may be carry-over from other donors' samples. The sample was PBMCs. The rearrangement links TRBV11-3 to TRBJ1-1; 7 bases are shared with TRBD1. The CDR3 reads CASSLRGGMTEAFF. DNA of the CDR3: TGTGCCAGCAGCTTAAGAGGGGGCATGACTGAAGCTTTCTTT.